The 26 T cell receptor beta chains below were found in one sample sequenced in a study of shared clonotypes between healthy human individuals. Libraries were prepared by immunoSEQ multiplex PCR; TCRdb keeps only in-frame clonotypes and omits some of them. Of some 1 million clones listed, around 76% are singletons. The specimen was memory CD4+ T cells sorted from blood. As to subset: CD45RA-negative fraction. The receptors were gathered from a man aged 18 to 29 in good health.

The V gene is TRBV9, the J gene TRBJ1-6, with D uncertain. Per germline, CDR1 SGDLS and CDR2 YYNGEE. This CDR3 comprises 18 residues. V was shortened by 0 bases and J by 0 bases, with 13 bases between the two germline ends. The chain's CDR3 is CASSVAREASSYNSPLHF. The CDR3 DNA follows: TGTGCCAGCAGCGTAGCTAGAGAGGCTAGCTCCTATAATTCACCCCTCCACTTT.

V and J are TRBV7-9 and TRBJ1-6; D remains ambiguous. Per germline, CDR1 SEHNR and CDR2 FQNEAQ (reference sequence). The CDR3 loop spans 14 amino acids. V was cut by 7 bases and J by 8 bases, with 15 bases left in between. The CDR3 coding sequence is TGTGCCAGCACCCGTGGGATTCCCGATTCACCCCTCCACTTT. It yields the protein CASTRGIPDSPLHF.

The chain couples TRBV7-2 to TRBJ2-5; tentative D call: TRBD2 (5 bases). This CDR3 contains 14 residues. V was trimmed by 5 bases and J by 1 base, leaving 11 bases between them. Germline CDR1 and CDR2: SGHTA and FQGNSA. CDR3 amino acids: CASSGGGAQETQYF. The CDR3 coding sequence is TGTGCCAGCAGCGGAGGTGGAGCCCAAGAGACCCAGTACTTC.

The chain uses TRBV29-1 and TRBJ2-7, with D possibly TRBD1 on 6 matching bases. Trimming took off 6 bases at V and 4 bases at J, with 28 bases between the two ends. Germline V CDR1 and CDR2: SQVTM, ANQGSEA. This CDR3 is built from 17 residues. The CDR3 nucleotides are TGCAGCGTGTTGGGGGACACCTCCCCCGGAGGAAGGTACGAGCAGTACTTC. This gives the protein CSVLGDTSPGGRYEQYF.

The V and J genes are TRBV6-6 and TRBJ2-2, with D possibly matching TRBD1 (5 bases). Trimming took off 5 bases at V and 4 bases at J, with 8 bases between the two ends. Germline-derived CDR1 and CDR2 are MNHNY and SVGAGI (reference sequence). The CDR3 extends over 13 amino acids. CDR3 amino acids: CASSGDSTGELFF. The DNA of the CDR3 is TGTGCCAGCAGTGGTGACAGCACCGGGGAGCTGTTTTTT.

This clone was seen just once. This chain connects TRBV27 to TRBJ2-2; 10 positions agree with TRBD1. Germline V lookup: CDR1 MNHEY, CDR2 SMNVEV (reference sequence). With 6 bases clipped from V and 4 bases from J, the junction kept 5 bases outside the gene matches. CDR3 length: 15 residues. CDR3 in DNA: TGTGCCAGCAGCCCGGGACAGGGGACCACCGGGGAGCTGTTTTTT. Translating it yields CASSPGQGTTGELFF.

The gene calls are TRBV7-2 and TRBJ2-1; perhaps TRBD2 as D (6 bases). V gave up 2 bases and J gave up 9 bases, with 14 bases separating them. The germline gives CDR1 SGHTA, CDR2 FQGNSA. The CDR3 has 14 amino acids. This chain's CDR3 is CASSLTRDVSEQFF. CDR3 nucleotides: TGTGCCAGCAGCTTAACGCGGGACGTCAGTGAGCAGTTCTTC.

The V and J genes are TRBV28 and TRBJ1-2; D remains unclear. V dropped 3 bases and J dropped 4 bases, with 6 bases sitting between them. Germline CDR1 and CDR2: MDHEN and SYDVKM. There are 12 residues in the CDR3. CDR3 loop: CASSLGFYGYTF. CDR3 bases: TGTGCCAGCAGTTTGGGATTCTATGGCTACACCTTC.

In its sample, this clone was seen a few times. V gene TRBV5-6 combines with J gene TRBJ2-2, with 8 bases matching TRBD1. Per germline, CDR1 SGHDT and CDR2 YYEEEE. With V trimmed by 2 bases and J by 3 bases, 3 bases remained unmatched. This CDR3 spans 15 amino acids. The CDR3 DNA sequence: TGTGCCAGCAGCTTCTCGGACAGGGACACCGGGGAGCTGTTTTTT. It encodes CASSFSDRDTGELFF. The full variable domain, with the rest looked up from reference TRBV5-6 and TRBJ2-2, is DAGVTQSPTHLIKTRGQQVTLRCSPKSGHDTVSWYQQALGQGPQFIFQYYEEEERQRGNFPDRFSGHQFPNYSSELNVNALLLGDSALYLCASSFSDRDTGELFFGEGSRLTVL.

The chain uses TRBV19 and TRBJ1-5, with D unresolved. This CDR3 contains 15 residues. Germline assignment: CDR1 LNHDA and CDR2 SQIVND (reference sequence). Deletions cut 5 bases from V and 6 bases from J, with 17 bases between. The CDR3 bases are TGTGCCAGTAGTGAAGGAGAGGACCGAGGTCAGCCCCAGCATTTT. It encodes CASSEGEDRGQPQHF.

Worth noting for this clone: At the DNA level, this CDR3 is encoded by other sequences in the same sample as well. The CDR3 DNA reads TGTGCCAGCAGTTTATCCGGCAGCCCCTCCTACGAGCAGTACTTC. Its translation is CASSLSGSPSYEQYF. V usage is TRBV28 and J usage is TRBJ2-7, with no clear D. Trimming removed 1 base from V and 0 bases from J, with 10 bases in between. Germline V gene data show CDR1 as MDHEN and CDR2 as SYDVKM. The CDR3 is 15 residues long.

This CDR3 reads CAWSKAQGPTSADTQYF. DNA of the CDR3: TGTGCCTGGAGTAAAGCTCAGGGACCCACCAGCGCAGATACGCAGTATTTT. The chain links TRBV30 to TRBJ2-3; D might be TRBD1 or TRBD2, each matching 5 bases. The CDR3 length is 17 residues. Germline V gene data show CDR1 as GTSNPN and CDR2 as SVGIG (reference sequence). V gave up 2 bases and J gave up 4 bases, with 22 bases separating them.

V gene TRBV6-5 combines with J gene TRBJ2-1, with 8 positions matching TRBD1. The germline gives CDR1 MNHEY, CDR2 SVGAGI. The CDR3 contains 12 residues. V was pared by 5 bases and J by 16 bases, with 10 bases of the junction left unmatched. The chain's CDR3 is CASSPGQGAPFF. CDR3 sequence (DNA): TGTGCCAGCAGTCCAGGACAGGGAGCCCCCTTCTTC.

The V call is TRBV11-1, the J call TRBJ1-4, with 7 bases fitting TRBD1. The CDR3 is 13 amino acids. J lost 12 bases, V lost 4 bases, and 8 bases had no gene match. The germline CDR1 and CDR2 sequences are SGHAT and FQDESV (reference sequence). The CDR3 is CASSSTGWSELFF. In DNA, the CDR3 is TGTGCCAGCAGCTCGACAGGGTGGAGTGAACTGTTTTTT.

This sequence joins TRBV12-5 and TRBJ1-1; TRBD1 aligns across 10 bases. This CDR3 comprises 14 residues. After removal of 7 bases from V and 6 bases from J, the junction contained 8 bases not matched to a gene. Germline lookup yields CDR1 LGHNT and CDR2 FRNRAP. The CDR3 loop reads CASDDRGRGPEAFF. For the CDR3, the DNA is TGTGCTAGTGATGACAGGGGGCGAGGTCCTGAAGCTTTCTTT.

The rearrangement joins TRBV11-3 to TRBJ2-1, with D tentatively TRBD2 (6 bases). Trimming removed 1 base from V and 9 bases from J, with 13 bases in between. CDR1 is SGHNT and CDR2 is YENEEA in the germline V gene. The CDR3 is 14 residues long. The CDR3 sequence: CASSLGGILREQFF. CDR3 DNA: TGTGCCAGCAGCTTAGGCGGGATCCTCCGTGAGCAGTTCTTC.

Note on this clone: Other DNA sequences in the same sample also yield this CDR3. The CDR3 loop is CASSVSGGPTDTQYF. CDR3 DNA sequence: TGTGCCAGCAGCGTTTCGGGGGGGCCGACAGATACGCAGTATTTT. The V gene is TRBV9, the J gene TRBJ2-3, with 8 bases that match TRBD2. CDR1 and CDR2 from the germline V gene are SGDLS and YYNGEE. After removal of 2 bases from V and 3 bases from J, the junction contained 5 bases not matched to a gene. The CDR3 spans 15 residues.

The rearrangement uses TRBV7-2 and TRBJ2-5, with 8 bases identical to TRBD2. Germline V CDR1 and CDR2: SGHTA, FQGNSA. This CDR3 contains 15 residues. The J segment lost 4 bases and the V segment lost 1 base, leaving 5 bases of the junction unmatched. Written as DNA, the CDR3 is TGTGCCAGCAGCTTAGAAGGTAGCGGGACAGAGACCCAGTACTTC. This translates into CASSLEGSGTETQYF.

This chain links TRBV6-1 with TRBJ1-2, with TRBD1 matching 7 bases. The CDR3 length is 13 residues. Trimming at V came to 5 bases and at J to 9 bases, leaving 9 bases not matched to a gene. Germline CDR1 reads MNHNS; CDR2 reads SASEGT. The CDR3 here is CASSSSTGARYTF. CDR3 in DNA: TGTGCCAGCAGTTCGAGTACAGGGGCTCGCTACACCTTC.

This CDR3 is CASEKGGSDTEAFF. Written as DNA, the CDR3 is TGTGCCAGCGAAAAGGGGGGAAGCGACACTGAAGCTTTCTTT. The chain employs TRBV28 and TRBJ1-1; perhaps TRBD1 as D (6 bases). The CDR3 runs 14 residues. V lost 8 bases, J lost 3 bases, and 16 bases lay in between. Germline CDR1 MDHEN, CDR2 SYDVKM.

V gene TRBV6-5 combines with J gene TRBJ2-2, with TRBD1 matching over 11 bases. J lost 11 bases, V lost 2 bases, and 4 bases had no gene match. The germline V gene encodes CDR1 MNHEY and CDR2 SVGAGI. The CDR3 is made up of 14 amino acids. The CDR3 is CASSYGTGGNELFF. The CDR3 DNA follows: TGTGCCAGCAGTTACGGGACAGGGGGGAATGAGCTGTTTTTT.

This sequence joins TRBV5-6 and TRBJ1-3; 10 positions match TRBD1. The CDR3 totals 15 residues. The V gene end was trimmed by 3 bases and the J gene end by 6 bases; junction bases not matched to a gene: 6. Germline V lookup: CDR1 SGHDT, CDR2 YYEEEE. CDR3 in DNA: TGTGCCAGCAGCTGGGACAGGGGAAGGGTAAACACCATATATTTT. It specifies CASSWDRGRVNTIYF.

V usage is TRBV10-2 and J usage is TRBJ1-3, with 8 bases that match TRBD1. The CDR3 loop spans 16 amino acids. The V gene end was trimmed by 2 bases and the J gene end by 2 bases; junction bases not matched to a gene: 5. CDR1 and CDR2 from the germline V gene are WSHSY and SAAADI. CDR3 DNA sequence: TGCGCCAGCAGTGAGCAGGGGGCTCAAGCTGGAAACACCATATATTTT. Its translation: CASSEQGAQAGNTIYF.

This clone was counted a few times. V usage is TRBV10-1 and J usage is TRBJ2-2; D remains unclear. CDR1 is WNHNN and CDR2 is SYGVQD in the germline V gene (reference sequence). The V end lost 4 bases, the J end lost 1 base, and 4 bases lay between the germline ends. The CDR3 runs to 13 residues. The CDR3 region is CASSAQNTGELFF. The CDR3, as DNA: TGCGCCAGCAGTGCCCAGAACACCGGGGAGCTGTTTTTT.

CDR3 in DNA: TGTGCCAGCAGTAGGACAGGGGGGGCTAACTATGGCTACACCTTC. Its protein product is CASSRTGGANYGYTF. The chain joins TRBV25-1 to TRBJ1-2; TRBD1 matches at 10 bases. The length of the CDR3 is 15 residues. The V and J ends lost 5 bases and 0 bases, in that order; junction bases with no gene match: 3. CDR1 is MGHDK, CDR2 SYGVNS, per germline.

The V gene is TRBV10-3, the J gene TRBJ2-7; 7 bases map to TRBD1. Germline V gene lookup returns CDR1 ENHRY and CDR2 SYGVKD. After removal of 6 bases from V and 4 bases from J, the junction contained 12 bases not matched to a gene. The CDR3 has 15 residues. The CDR3 DNA sequence: TGTGCCATCAGACAGGGGCCAGACGGTGCGTACGAGCAGTACTTC. It specifies CAIRQGPDGAYEQYF.